This T cell receptor (beta chain) was observed in a study of blood T cell repertoires in COVID-19. Study-level information: Material from acute and convalescent COVID-19 was sourced from the United States, Italy and Spain. T cells, B-cell-depleted T cells, or PBMCs provided the cDNA or gDNA that served as material.

Original data processing: Reference gene primer amplification gave estimated nucleated cell counts. Here immunoSEQ multiplex PCR was the method, and the copy in TCRdb shows in-frame clones only, minus some. The V and J calls and the clone size are those of that table, but D and trimming were determined from the DNA. Altogether 150,000 to 180,000 clones are present, around 83% being singletons, with the ten largest covering 12%. Seattle's cohort entered during active infection and was followed longitudinally. This CDR3 region has 13 residues. Germline V lookup: CDR1 SGHDN, CDR2 FVKESK. V was cut by 4 bases and J by 2 bases, with 8 bases left in between. In regard to this clone: This specimen includes other DNA sequences encoding the same CDR3.

The TCR comes from a woman aged 55-70 years with COVID-19, enrolled during active disease. The V gene is TRBV14, the J gene TRBJ1-1; tentatively, D is TRBD1 (6 bases). The sample consisted of peripheral blood. CDR3 amino acids: CASSRQENTEAFF. Here the CDR3 DNA reads TGTGCCAGCAGCCGACAGGAAAACACTGAAGCTTTCTTT. Combining the CDR3 with reference TRBV14 and TRBJ1-1 gives the whole variable domain EAGVTQFPSHSVIEKGQTVTLRCDPISGHDNLYWYRRVMGKEIKFLLHFVKESKQDESGMPNNRFLAERTGGTYSTLKVQPAELEDSGVYFCASSRQENTEAFFGQGTRLTVV.